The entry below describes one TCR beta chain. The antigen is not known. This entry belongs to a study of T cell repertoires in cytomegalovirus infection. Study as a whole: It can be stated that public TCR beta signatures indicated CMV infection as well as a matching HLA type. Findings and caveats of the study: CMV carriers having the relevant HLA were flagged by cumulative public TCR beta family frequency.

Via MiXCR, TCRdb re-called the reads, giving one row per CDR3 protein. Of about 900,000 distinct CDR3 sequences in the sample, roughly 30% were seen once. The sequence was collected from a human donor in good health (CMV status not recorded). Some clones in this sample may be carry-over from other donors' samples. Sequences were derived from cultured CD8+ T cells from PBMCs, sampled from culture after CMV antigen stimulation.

In nucleotides, the CDR3 is TGCGCCAGCAGCCAAGCGCTTGTAGGACTGAACACTGAAGCTTTCTTT. It yields the protein CASSQALVGLNTEAFF. The genes are TRBV4-1 and TRBJ1-1, with no clear D. The V gene lost 1 base and the J gene lost 0 bases, with 12 bases spanning the gap. The V gene's germline CDR1 is MGHRA and CDR2 YSYEKL. This CDR3 has 16 residues.